One and the same sample provided the 16 T cell receptor beta chains below, sequenced in a study of radiation and T cells in renal cell carcinoma. Indicated time point: baseline pretreatment blood. Treatment reported: 15 Gy SBRT to primary tumor, nephrectomy 4 weeks later. Repertoires were generated with immunoSEQ multiplex PCR, while TCRdb's copy carries only in-frame clones and drops some. This table holds tens of thousands of clones, 82% found once. Sequenced here: blood, sampled from a patient whose treatment included radiotherapy and nephrectomy. Every receptor here comes from a man aged 55-75 years with renal cell carcinoma.

V usage is TRBV19 and J usage is TRBJ2-2; TRBD2 agrees at 16 bases. In germline, CDR1 is LNHDA, CDR2 SQIVND (reference sequence). Trimming took 7 bases from V and 5 from J; bases not matched to a gene: 10. This CDR3 has 18 amino acids. CDR3 DNA sequence: TGTGCCAGTAACCCGGGACTAGCGGGAGGGCCGGGGACCGGGGAGCTGTTTTTT. This codes for CASNPGLAGGPGTGELFF.

The rearrangement uses TRBV5-1 and TRBJ1-2; no clear D gene. Germline V gene data show CDR1 as SGHRS and CDR2 as YFSETQ. The CDR3 contains 12 residues. Trimming removed 5 bases from V and 1 base from J, with 6 bases in between. CDR3: CASRADNYGYTF. The CDR3, as DNA: TGCGCCAGCAGGGCGGATAACTATGGCTACACCTTC.

The chain uses TRBV5-4 and TRBJ2-1; D is unresolved. Germline assignment: CDR1 SGHNT and CDR2 YYREEE (reference sequence). V was cut by 2 bases and J by 9 bases, with 12 bases left in between. The CDR3 has 13 amino acids. The DNA of the CDR3 is TGTGCCAGCAGCTTATTGGGGTATGTTGAGCAGTTCTTC. It codes for CASSLLGYVEQFF. The full variable domain, its missing parts supplied by reference TRBV5-4 and TRBJ2-1, is ETGVTQSPTHLIKTRGQQVTLRCSSQSGHNTVSWYQQALGQGPQFIFQYYREEENGRGNFPPRFSGLQFPNYSSELNVNALELDDSALYLCASSLLGYVEQFFGPGTRLTVL.

The chain is built from TRBV28 and TRBJ1-2; a possible D gene is TRBD1 (5 bases). Looked up from germline, CDR1 is MDHEN and CDR2 is SYDVKM. V gave up 2 bases and J gave up 0 bases, with 13 bases separating them. The CDR3 consists of 16 residues. In DNA form, the CDR3 reads TGTGCCAGCAGTTTAGTGGGGGGGAGAACTAACTATGGCTACACCTTC. As protein: CASSLVGGRTNYGYTF.

This chain connects TRBV4-1 to TRBJ2-7; D may be TRBD1 (5 bases). The CDR3 has 16 residues. The ends were cut back, 3 bases at V and 6 bases at J, with 21 bases in the middle. Germline CDR1 MGHRA, CDR2 YSYEKL. CDR3 nucleotides: TGCGCCAGCAGCCATAGTGACAGTTTTAATCCGGGCGAGCAGTACTTC. This sequence encodes CASSHSDSFNPGEQYF.

The chain is built from TRBV9 and TRBJ2-1; 15 nucleotides match TRBD2. Per the germline V gene, CDR1 is SGDLS and CDR2 is YYNGEE. V shed 4 bases and J 7 bases; nucleotides not matched to a gene: 9. CDR3 size: 17 residues. CDR3 DNA: TGTGCCAGCAGCACCGGGACTAGCGGGAGGTGGAGAAATGAGCAGTTCTTC. Protein product: CASSTGTSGRWRNEQFF.

V and J are TRBV6-5 and TRBJ2-3; 9 bases map to TRBD2. V was clipped by 0 bases and J by 2 bases; unmatched bases: 3. Germline V lookup: CDR1 MNHEY, CDR2 SVGAGI. CDR3 length: 16 amino acids. CDR3 in DNA: TGTGCCAGCAGTTACTCAGCTAGCGGGATCACAGATACGCAGTATTTT. Its protein product is CASSYSASGITDTQYF.

In DNA, the CDR3 is TGTGCCAGCAGCGAGGACGGAGCTAACTATGGCTACACCTTC. Protein sequence: CASSEDGANYGYTF. This chain uses TRBV7-9 with TRBJ1-2, with D hard to call. Germline V gene lookup returns CDR1 SEHNR and CDR2 FQNEAQ (reference sequence). V lost 5 bases, J lost 0 bases, and 10 bases lay in between. The CDR3 contains 14 residues.

This clone appeared once. In DNA, the CDR3 is TGTGCCAGCTCACCGACGGAGACCCAGTACTTC. It encodes CASSPTETQYF. J is TRBJ2-5 and V is TRBV18; no definite D call. V dropped 3 bases and J dropped 5 bases, with 4 bases sitting between them. Germline loops: CDR1 KGHSH, CDR2 LQKENI. The CDR3 is 11 residues long.

V is TRBV9 and J is TRBJ2-1; D uncertain. CDR1 SGDLS and CDR2 YYNGEE come from the germline V gene. V dropped 0 bases and J dropped 9 bases, with 19 bases sitting between them. CDR3 size: 16 residues. The CDR3, as DNA: TGTGCCAGCAGCGTAGGGTCGGACCCTATTTCCGGTGAGCAGTTCTTC. This encodes CASSVGSDPISGEQFF.

The V and J genes are TRBV7-8 and TRBJ2-1, with 11 bases matching TRBD2. The trim removed 2 bases at V and 0 bases at J, leaving 3 bases unmatched. The CDR3 has 17 amino acids. Germline lookup yields CDR1 SGHVS and CDR2 FQNEAQ. In DNA form, the CDR3 reads TGTGCCAGCAGCTTACTAGCGGGGGGAAGCTCCTACAATGAGCAGTTCTTC. Protein sequence: CASSLLAGGSSYNEQFF.

In DNA form, the CDR3 reads TGTGCCAGCAGCCGTAGGACCGGGACAGGGTCGAATGAGCAGTTCTTC. Translated: CASSRRTGTGSNEQFF. This sequence joins TRBV7-9 and TRBJ2-1, with TRBD1 matching 9 bases. Germline assignment: CDR1 SEHNR and CDR2 FQNEAQ (reference sequence). The CDR3 spans 16 residues. Germline trimming cut 5 bases from V and 7 bases from J; bases unmatched to any gene: 12.

This chain uses TRBV19 with TRBJ2-1, with unresolved D. This CDR3 contains 14 residues. The V end was cut by 3 bases, the J end by 5 bases, with 11 bases between. Germline lookup yields CDR1 LNHDA and CDR2 SQIVND (reference sequence). The CDR3 loop reads CASSIYSRNNEQFF. CDR3 bases: TGTGCCAGTAGTATTTACAGCCGAAACAATGAGCAGTTCTTC.

This rearrangement joins TRBV7-9 to TRBJ1-4; D uncertain. Germline lookup yields CDR1 SEHNR and CDR2 FQNEAQ (reference sequence). The CDR3 runs 15 residues. Trimming took off 6 bases at V and 0 bases at J, with 11 bases between the two ends. CDR3 protein: CASSRTTATNEKLFF. The CDR3 DNA is TGTGCCAGCAGTCGAACCACCGCAACTAATGAAAAACTGTTTTTT. Looking up the rest from reference TRBV7-9 and TRBJ1-4 gives the full variable domain: DTGVSQNPRHKITKRGQNVTFRCDPISEHNRLYWYRQTLGQGPEFLTYFQNEAQLEKSRLLSDRFSAERPKGSFSTLEIQRTEQGDSAMYLCASSRTTATNEKLFFGSGTQLSVL.

The chain uses TRBV19 and TRBJ1-5, with D possibly matching TRBD1 (6 bases). This CDR3 is built from 17 residues. The germline V gene encodes CDR1 LNHDA and CDR2 SQIVND (reference sequence). Trimming shortened V by 0 bases and J by 6 bases, and 18 bases separated the two germline ends. The CDR3 protein is CASSIDLVGGAFQPQHF. The CDR3 bases are TGTGCCAGTAGTATAGATCTAGTGGGGGGCGCCTTTCAGCCCCAGCATTTT.

The gene calls are TRBV5-1 and TRBJ2-3; D unresolved. Germline V gene lookup returns CDR1 SGHRS and CDR2 YFSETQ. The V gene lost 6 bases and the J gene lost 0 bases, with 20 bases spanning the gap. The CDR3 runs 17 residues. CDR3 region: CASTPQTNPGSTDTQYF. As DNA, the CDR3 is TGCGCCAGCACACCCCAGACGAATCCCGGGAGCACAGATACGCAGTATTTT. Supplemented by reference TRBV5-1 and TRBJ2-3, the full variable domain reads KAGVTQTPRYLIKTRGQQVTLSCSPISGHRSVSWYQQTPGQGLQFLFEYFSETQRNKGNFPGRFSGRQFSNSRSEMNVSTLELGDSALYLCASTPQTNPGSTDTQYFGPGTRLTVL.